The rows below give T cell receptor beta chains drawn from one sample of a study of cytomegalovirus exposure and HLA in healthy donors. Sequencing was performed with immunoSEQ multiplex PCR; in TCRdb, only in-frame clones are kept and a portion is missing. Of 190,000 or so clones listed, under 85% are singletons. Sequenced: PBMCs. Receptors originate from a woman aged 45-60 years in good health and CMV-seropositive. CDR3s include the opening cysteine and the closing phenylalanine or tryptophan. A D gene is named only where the DNA matches it firmly. Clone size appears in some rows only: once, few, many, or a class for an expanded clone.

D gene: NA; J gene: TRBJ2-3; V gene: TRBV5-4; clone size: NA; CDR3 DNA: TGTGCCAGCAGCTTGGGTGGTGGAGGGGCCACAGATACGCAGTATTTT; CDR3 protein: CASSLGGGGATDTQYF
D gene: NA; J gene: TRBJ1-2; V gene: TRBV7-8; clone size: NA; CDR3 DNA: TGTGCCAGCAGCCTCCTCGAGAACTATGGCTACACCTTC; CDR3 protein: CASSLLENYGYTF
D gene: NA; J gene: TRBJ1-2; V gene: TRBV29-1; clone size: NA; CDR3 DNA: TGCAGCGTTATCACGGGCTATGGCTACACCTTC; CDR3 protein: CSVITGYGYTF
D gene: TRBD1; J gene: TRBJ2-5; V gene: TRBV7-3; clone size: NA; CDR3 DNA: TGTGCCAGCAGTAGGGGGGGACAGGGTGGAGAGACCCAGTACTTC; CDR3 protein: CASSRGGQGGETQYF
D gene: NA; J gene: TRBJ1-2; V gene: TRBV30; clone size: NA; CDR3 DNA: TGTGCCTGGAGACCTGGGCGACTAGGTGGCTACACCTTC; CDR3 protein: CAWRPGRLGGYTF
D gene: TRBD2; J gene: TRBJ2-2; V gene: TRBV27; clone size: NA; CDR3 DNA: TGTGCCAGCAGTTCCCCCCCTGGGCGGGGGGGAACCGGGGAGCTGTTTTTT; CDR3 protein: CASSSPPGRGGTGELFF
D gene: NA; J gene: TRBJ1-1; V gene: TRBV6-1; clone size: NA; CDR3 DNA: TGTGCCAGCCGACAGCGGGGCACTGAAGCTTTCTTT; CDR3 protein: CASRQRGTEAFF
D gene: NA; J gene: TRBJ2-1; V gene: TRBV5-1; clone size: NA; CDR3 DNA: TGCGCCAGCAGTCATGGGTCACAGGGGGAGGGAGATGAGCAGTTCTTC; CDR3 protein: CASSHGSQGEGDEQFF
D gene: TRBD2; J gene: TRBJ2-1; V gene: TRBV7-9; clone size: NA; CDR3 DNA: TGTGCCAGCAGCTTGGGAATACGGGGGGGCCTAGTGAATGAGCAGTTCTTC; CDR3 protein: CASSLGIRGGLVNEQFF
D gene: TRBD1; J gene: TRBJ1-5; V gene: TRBV4-1; clone size: NA; CDR3 DNA: TGCGCCAGCAGCCCAGAGACAGGGTCGGGGTATAGCAATCAGCCCCAGCATTTT; CDR3 protein: CASSPETGSGYSNQPQHF
D gene: TRBD1; J gene: TRBJ1-4; V gene: TRBV9; clone size: NA; CDR3 DNA: TGTGCCAGCAGCGTAAACCAGGGGGCTGGAACTAATGAAAAACTGTTTTTT; CDR3 protein: CASSVNQGAGTNEKLFF
D gene: NA; J gene: TRBJ2-3; V gene: TRBV9; clone size: few; CDR3 DNA: TGTGCCAGCAGCGCACGCGGGTCCCCCGGCACAGATACGCAGTATTTT; CDR3 protein: CASSARGSPGTDTQYF
D gene: TRBD1; J gene: TRBJ1-4; V gene: TRBV19; clone size: NA; CDR3 DNA: TGTGCCAGTAGTATCTACCGGACAGGGTACCGGGATGAAAAACTGTTTTTT; CDR3 protein: CASSIYRTGYRDEKLFF
D gene: NA; J gene: TRBJ1-1; V gene: TRBV7-2; clone size: NA; CDR3 DNA: TGTGCCAGCAGCTTAGGGCACCAGAACACTGAAGCTTTCTTT; CDR3 protein: CASSLGHQNTEAFF
D gene: NA; J gene: TRBJ2-3; V gene: TRBV6-5; clone size: few; CDR3 DNA: TGTGCCAGCAGTCCCAGCGATATCACAGATACGCAGTATTTT; CDR3 protein: CASSPSDITDTQYF
D gene: NA; J gene: TRBJ1-2; V gene: TRBV11-2; clone size: NA; CDR3 DNA: TGTGCCAGCAGCGCCGGGAGGAACTATGGCTACACCTTC; CDR3 protein: CASSAGRNYGYTF
D gene: TRBD1; J gene: TRBJ2-6; V gene: TRBV27; clone size: NA; CDR3 DNA: TGTGCCAGCAGTCTAAGACAGGGGGCCTCTGGGGCCAACGTCCTGACTTTC; CDR3 protein: CASSLRQGASGANVLTF
D gene: TRBD1; J gene: TRBJ1-5; V gene: TRBV6-5; clone size: few; CDR3 DNA: TGTGCCAGCAGTTCCGGACAGGGTCATCTAAATCAGCCCCAGCATTTT; CDR3 protein: CASSSGQGHLNQPQHF
D gene: NA; J gene: TRBJ2-7; V gene: TRBV5-8; clone size: NA; CDR3 DNA: TGTGCCAGCAGCTTTTCATCCTACGAGCAGTACTTC; CDR3 protein: CASSFSSYEQYF
D gene: NA; J gene: TRBJ2-1; V gene: TRBV7-2; clone size: NA; CDR3 DNA: TGTGCCAGCCAATGGTCGGGGAAGAATGAGCAGTTCTTC; CDR3 protein: CASQWSGKNEQFF
D gene: TRBD1; J gene: TRBJ1-1; V gene: TRBV19; clone size: NA; CDR3 DNA: TGTGCCAGTAGTCCCAGACAGGGGGCGAGGGGCACTGAAGCTTTCTTT; CDR3 protein: CASSPRQGARGTEAFF
D gene: TRBD2; J gene: TRBJ2-2; V gene: TRBV4-1; clone size: NA; CDR3 DNA: TGCGCCAGCAGCCAAGATCCGGCTAGCGGGGGGAACACCGGGGAGCTGTTTTTT; CDR3 protein: CASSQDPASGGNTGELFF
D gene: NA; J gene: TRBJ2-5; V gene: TRBV10-2; clone size: NA; CDR3 DNA: TGCGCCAGCAGTGATTCACTAGCCTGGGGGGAGACCCAGTACTTC; CDR3 protein: CASSDSLAWGETQYF
D gene: NA; J gene: TRBJ1-2; V gene: TRBV19; clone size: NA; CDR3 DNA: TGTGCCAGTAGTTCTAAAGGCGGAAACTATGGCTACACCTTC; CDR3 protein: CASSSKGGNYGYTF
D gene: NA; J gene: TRBJ1-1; V gene: TRBV7-2; clone size: few; CDR3 DNA: TGTGCCAGCAGCTTCAGGGGCGCAGATGAAGCTTTCTTT; CDR3 protein: CASSFRGADEAFF
D gene: TRBD1; J gene: TRBJ1-6; V gene: TRBV29-1; clone size: NA; CDR3 DNA: TGCAGCGCAATGACCGGGACAGGGGGCGGCAATTCACCCCTCCACTTT; CDR3 protein: CSAMTGTGGGNSPLHF
D gene: TRBD2; J gene: TRBJ2-7; V gene: TRBV4-3; clone size: NA; CDR3 DNA: TGCGCCAGCAGCCAAGTAGGTCGGGGACTAGCGGGGGGTACCTACGAGCAGTACTTC; CDR3 protein: CASSQVGRGLAGGTYEQYF
D gene: NA; J gene: TRBJ2-7; V gene: TRBV2; clone size: NA; CDR3 DNA: TGTGCCAGCAGTGAATTGGGCACCGGAACCTACGAGCAGTACTTC; CDR3 protein: CASSELGTGTYEQYF
D gene: TRBD2; J gene: TRBJ2-5; V gene: TRBV5-6; clone size: NA; CDR3 DNA: TGTGCCAGCAGCAGGGTGGCTAGCGGAGAAGAGACCCAGTACTTC; CDR3 protein: CASSRVASGEETQYF
D gene: TRBD1; J gene: TRBJ2-7; V gene: TRBV7-2; clone size: NA; CDR3 DNA: TGTGCCAGCAGCTTAGGGGGACAGGGTTGGGAGCAGTACTTC; CDR3 protein: CASSLGGQGWEQYF
D gene: TRBD1; J gene: TRBJ2-6; V gene: TRBV5-4; clone size: NA; CDR3 DNA: TGTGCCAGCAGCCTACCCCGGGACAGGGCTGGGGCCAACGTCCTGACTTTC; CDR3 protein: CASSLPRDRAGANVLTF
D gene: NA; J gene: TRBJ1-1; V gene: TRBV6-4; clone size: NA; CDR3 DNA: TGTGCCAGCAGGCAGGGATTAGAAGCTTTCTTT; CDR3 protein: CASRQGLEAFF
D gene: TRBD2; J gene: TRBJ2-7; V gene: TRBV9; clone size: NA; CDR3 DNA: TGTGCCAGCAGCGTAGGGGTTAGCGGGGGGGCCGGGGTTATCTACGAGCAGTACTTC; CDR3 protein: CASSVGVSGGAGVIYEQYF
D gene: TRBD1; J gene: TRBJ2-7; V gene: TRBV2; clone size: NA; CDR3 DNA: TGTGCCAGACAAATAAGACAGGGGACGTGGGAGCAGTACTTC; CDR3 protein: CARQIRQGTWEQYF
D gene: NA; J gene: TRBJ2-7; V gene: TRBV28; clone size: NA; CDR3 DNA: TGTGCCAGCAGCGGTCGGGAGCAGTACTTC; CDR3 protein: CASSGREQYF
D gene: TRBD1; J gene: TRBJ1-5; V gene: TRBV30; clone size: NA; CDR3 DNA: TGTGCCTGGAGTGTACAAGGGGGCCCAAATCAGCCCCAGCATTTT; CDR3 protein: CAWSVQGGPNQPQHF
D gene: NA; J gene: TRBJ1-2; V gene: TRBV7-8; clone size: once; CDR3 DNA: TGTGCCAGCAGCTTGAGGATGAGCGGCGGCTACACCTTC; CDR3 protein: CASSLRMSGGYTF
D gene: TRBD1; J gene: TRBJ2-1; V gene: TRBV7-2; clone size: NA; CDR3 DNA: TGTGCCAGCAGCTTTGACAGGGCGGTCTACAATGAGCAGTTCTTC; CDR3 protein: CASSFDRAVYNEQFF